The rows below give T cell receptor beta chains drawn from one sample of a study of blood T cell repertoires in COVID-19. Produced via immunoSEQ multiplex PCR; TCRdb's table is partial and in-frame only. The sample has about 100,000 clones; roughly 80% are singletons. The specimen was peripheral blood. The receptors come from a man aged 45-60 years with active or convalescent COVID-19. Both conserved end residues are part of each CDR3. Fields, in order: clone size, J gene, CDR3 length, V gene, D gene, CDR3 DNA, CDR3 protein. A D gene is named only where the DNA matches it firmly. The size of a clone is reported for some rows only, either as once, few or many, or as a class for expanded clones.

few TRBJ1-2 11 TRBV24-1 . TGTGCCACCAGTGATCCTGTCGGCTACACCTTC CATSDPVGYTF
. TRBJ2-7 14 TRBV9 . TGTGCCAGCAGCGTATCTCAGGGGCACTACGAGCAGTACTTC CASSVSQGHYEQYF
. TRBJ2-7 15 TRBV19 TRBD1 TGTGCCAGTAGTACTGACAGGGGGGATTCTTACGAGCAGTACTTC CASSTDRGDSYEQYF
once TRBJ2-4 18 TRBV19 . TGTGCCAGTAGTCCGAGGACAGCCGGACCTCTAGCCAAAAACATTCAGTACTTC CASSPRTAGPLAKNIQYF
. TRBJ1-1 15 TRBV4-1 . TGCGCCAGCAGCGAATACAGGGAAATGAACACTGAAGCTTTCTTT CASSEYREMNTEAFF
. TRBJ2-3 19 TRBV7-9 . TGTGCCAGCAGCACACGCGGGATGGCGTGGCGGAACCGCACAGATACGCAGTATTTT CASSTRGMAWRNRTDTQYF
. TRBJ2-7 16 TRBV19 TRBD2 TGTGCCAGTAGTACCCCTAACGGGAGGTACTCCTACGAGCAGTACTTC CASSTPNGRYSYEQYF
. TRBJ2-1 15 TRBV25-1 TRBD1 TGTGCCAGCACCGGGACAGGGGGTTCCTACAATGAGCAGTTCTTC CASTGTGGSYNEQFF
. TRBJ1-5 15 TRBV2 . TGTGCCAGCACCCAAACGTGGGGGGTCGGGGAACCCCAGCATTTT CASTQTWGVGEPQHF
. TRBJ2-3 14 TRBV10-3 . TGTGCCATCGCGCGTGGTGTGGGGCGGGATACGCAGTATTTT CAIARGVGRDTQYF
. TRBJ2-3 12 TRBV30 TRBD2 TGTGCCTGGAGCAGACTAGCGGGAGGGCAGTATTTT CAWSRLAGGQYF
. TRBJ2-1 22 TRBV14 TRBD2 TGTGCCAGCAGCCAAATATACTCGGGACTAGCGGGACGTTTCACGTTTCGCGATGAGCAGTTCTTC CASSQIYSGLAGRFTFRDEQFF
once TRBJ2-3 11 TRBV6-5 . TGTGCCAGCAGTCCTGGAGAAACGCAGTATTTT CASSPGETQYF
. TRBJ2-7 16 TRBV6-1 . TGTGCCAGCAGTGAAGTCAACAGCCTTGTTACATACGAGCAGTACTTC CASSEVNSLVTYEQYF
. TRBJ2-2 17 TRBV24-1 TRBD2 TGTGCCACCAGTGATTGGGGACTAGCGGGAAACACCGGGGAGCTGTTTTTT CATSDWGLAGNTGELFF
few TRBJ1-3 15 TRBV19 . TGTGCCAGTAGCCCGTCCAGGGCCTATGGAAACACCATATATTTT CASSPSRAYGNTIYF
. TRBJ2-3 14 TRBV6-5 . TGTGCCAGCAGTACCTACCGAGTCACAGATACGCAGTATTTT CASSTYRVTDTQYF
. TRBJ2-5 15 TRBV11-3 TRBD1 TGTGCCAGCAGCTTAGCGGGACAGGGGCAAGAGACCCAGTACTTC CASSLAGQGQETQYF
. TRBJ1-6 13 TRBV6-5 . TGTGCCAGCAGGACGGAGAACAATTCACCCCTCCACTTT CASRTENNSPLHF
. TRBJ1-6 14 TRBV10-2 . TGCGCCAGCAGCGTACGTGGTGAGGATTCACCCCTCCACTTT CASSVRGEDSPLHF
. TRBJ2-5 13 TRBV7-7 . TGTGCTAGCAGCTTGTCACAGGAAGAGACCCAGTACTTC CASSLSQEETQYF
. TRBJ2-5 12 TRBV12-3/TRBV12-4 . TGTGCCAGCAGTTTTAGCCTCTGGACCCAGTACTTC CASSFSLWTQYF
. TRBJ2-1 19 TRBV30 TRBD2 TGTGCCTGGAGTGGCGGGACTAGCGGGAGGGGTAGCTCCTACAATGAGCAGTTCTTC CAWSGGTSGRGSSYNEQFF
. TRBJ2-1 14 TRBV4-1 . TGCGCCAGCAGCCAAGAACTCAGGGGCAATGAGCAGTTCTTC CASSQELRGNEQFF
once TRBJ2-7 14 TRBV2 . TGTGCCAGCAGCCGGACTCCTACCCCGTGGGAGCAGTACTTC CASSRTPTPWEQYF
. TRBJ2-5 17 TRBV5-1 TRBD2 TGCGCCAGCGCTCCGGGACTAGCGGGAGGGCCGTTAGAGACCCAGTACTTC CASAPGLAGGPLETQYF
. TRBJ2-2 15 TRBV27 . TGTGCCAGCAGTCCATGGACGGGGGATACCGGGGAGCTGTTTTTT CASSPWTGDTGELFF